This T cell receptor (beta chain) was captured in a study of T-cell reconstitution after alpha-beta-depleted transplantation in children. Concerning this clonotype itself: What it recognizes is unknown.

Preparation of the TCRbeta library was carried out with unique molecular identifiers. TCRdb re-called the PCR reads through MiXCR, storing one row per CDR3 protein. The sample includes about a million distinct CDR3 sequences, about 31% seen only once; the top ten take 28%. General study results and limits: Some patients' high day-60 TCRbeta diversity was traced to surviving recipient T cells and thymic progenitors. Several hundred rapidly expanded clones from non-depleted graft cells reportedly supplied alpha-beta T cells about two months post-transplant. Once a year had passed after transplant, T-cell counts and diversity came mostly from newly produced T cells.

Source: PBMCs, mostly from graft donor cells, taken 360 days after TCRalphabeta/CD19-depleted stem cell transplant. The clonotype comes from a boy under three years old who had a stem cell transplant for SCID, so the T cells may come from the graft donor.

The CDR3 reads CASRSYRGGRSYEQYF. DNA of the CDR3: TGTGCCAGCAGGTCCTACAGGGGTGGACGCTCCTACGAGCAGTACTTC. V gene TRBV12-3 or TRBV12-4 combines with J gene TRBJ2-7, with 7 positions matching TRBD1. The length of the CDR3 is 16 residues. The ends lost 6 bases at V and 0 bases at J; junction bases unmatched: 11.